This paragraph covers one T cell receptor beta chain sequence. The sample comes from a study of T cell responses to AZD1222 COVID-19 vaccine. V was clipped by 1 base and J by 11 bases, with 12 bases between them. The CDR3 totals 13 residues. Germline V gene sequence: CDR1 LGHDT, CDR2 YNNKEL (reference sequence). The method was immunoSEQ multiplex PCR; TCRdb's version includes in-frame clones alone and lacks a portion of them. The sample comprises 250,000 to 300,000 clones, about 94% of which are singletons, and about 0.5% rests with the top ten. The sequencing used peripheral blood, collected 28 days after the second AZD1222 dose. The TCR originated in an adult who received the AZD1222 COVID-19 vaccine. The chain recombines TRBV3-1 (or the pseudogene TRBV3-2) with TRBJ1-5; D is unresolved. The CDR3 bases are TGTGCCAGCAGCCAAGGGCATCCCTCAGCCCAGCATTTT. Encoded protein: CASSQGHPSAQHF.